This T cell receptor beta chain is from a study of blood T cell repertoires in COVID-19 (dated by TCRdb to about 2020). The study in broad terms: The collaborator samples originated in the United States, Italy and Spain and spanned the acute and convalescent phases of COVID-19. The material from the prospective study consisted of cDNA or gDNA derived from T cells, B-cell-depleted T cells, or PBMCs. The dataset comprised deeply sampled blood TCRbeta repertoires from subjects exposed to, actively infected with, or recovered from COVID-19. The repertoires were made available in a free public database intended to serve as a resource for research on the immune response to SARS-CoV-2. The samples were drawn from two sources: the first 160 participants of the ongoing ImmuneRACE study, and approximately 1,300 subjects contributed by 6 global collaborators. The sample metadata nearly always contained a de-identified subject ID, COVID-19 status, age in years and sex. Where HLA class I and class II types were available, the types were taken from metadata supplied by the sample provider, not from assay-based typing. What the authors observed across the whole study: The amount of clinical and demographic metadata varied by source and participant and was provided uncurated.

Including the terminal cysteine and phenylalanine, the CDR3 comprises 16 residues. Only the CDR3 DNA stays, 48 bases, in frame from base 1. Taken from the germline V gene, the CDR1 and CDR2 loops are MDHEN and SYDVKM. V gives up 6 bases and J gives up 3 bases, and the segment between their germline ends measures 18 bases. Participants in the prospective study were enrolled through a virtual design, were aged about 18 to 90 years, and lived in 24 United States geographic areas. In the prospective study, participants were assigned to cohorts based on the clinical history participants reported in a screening survey and a study questionnaire. ImmuneRACE Cohort 3 recovered participants were defined by two consecutive negative NP/OP PCR tests, healthcare professional clearance, or symptom resolution. In the prospective study, whole blood, serum and a nasopharyngeal or oropharyngeal swab were collected from each participant by mobile phlebotomists. Additional blood draws and questionnaires over an approximately two-month period could optionally be provided by prospective study participants. Before DNA extraction, prospective study blood samples were shipped either frozen or at room temperature.

This clone came up once. This clone's antigen is unknown. No base quality values were provided; no much bigger clone lies one nucleotide off. The immunoSEQ Assay, a bias-controlled multiplex PCR, was used to amplify TCRbeta CDR3 regions from genomic DNA. In the paper's pipeline: Within the assay, amplification of reference gene primers was used to estimate how many nucleated cells each sample contained. Sequence reads were collapsed and filtered to measure the absolute abundance of every unique TCRbeta CDR3 rearrangement. For each sample, productive Simpson clonality was calculated by taking the square root of Simpson's diversity index across productive rearrangements. The clones in this table, taken by TCRdb from immuneACCESS, are in-frame only. Not every clone is retained; where verified, under half of the shortfall comes from an unresolved V gene, and the cause of the rest is unknown. The V and J calls and clone size were taken over from that table, and D and trimming were inferred from the DNA. This sample has more than 250,000 clones in its table, and about 92% of those were observed once. Around 18% of the sample comes from the top ten.

The sequence derives from a young woman who had recovered from COVID-19. The chain is encoded by TRBV28 joined to TRBJ2-4; TRBD2 is perhaps the D gene, given 6 matching bases. Material for sequencing was PBMCs or T cells enriched from blood (not recorded which). The nucleotides are TGTGCCAGCAGGGAGGGGCGGGGCGGTGTCAAAAACATTCAGTACTTC. Protein translation: CASREGRGGVKNIQYF.